These 31 T cell receptor beta chains came from one sample sequenced in a study of OX40 agonist ivuxolimab in advanced cancers. Measured with immunoSEQ multiplex PCR; TCRdb has only the in-frame clones, and not every one. The sample shows tens of thousands of clones, more than 80% of them seen only once. This specimen consisted of CD4+ or CD8+ T cells sorted from blood, obtained in a trial of the OX40 agonist ivuxolimab. These TCRs come from an adult with an advanced solid tumor such as melanoma, head and neck, liver or kidney cancer.

The V and J genes are TRBV28 and TRBJ1-5; maybe TRBD1 (5 bases). This CDR3 spans 13 amino acids. Germline V gives CDR1 MDHEN, CDR2 SYDVKM. Trimming took off 3 bases at V and 6 bases at J, with 9 bases between the two ends. DNA for the CDR3: TGTGCCAGCAGTTTCCAGGGACGTCAGCCCCAGCATTTT. Residues: CASSFQGRQPQHF.

This chain joins TRBV30 and TRBJ1-5; D gene uncertain. CDR3 length: 16 residues. V lost 3 bases and J lost 2, with 17 bases in between. The germline V gene encodes CDR1 GTSNPN and CDR2 SVGIG (reference sequence). The CDR3 nucleotides are TGTGCCTGGAGCCCTATGTCAAAAGTACGCAATCAGCCCCAGCATTTT. Protein: CAWSPMSKVRNQPQHF.

This clone occurred once. The chain couples TRBV7-8 to TRBJ1-5; 7 positions agree with TRBD1. The germline gives CDR1 SGHVS, CDR2 FQNEAQ. The CDR3 has 14 residues. The junction had 2 bases not matched to a gene; V was cut back by 0 bases and J by 6 bases. The CDR3 nucleotides read TGTGCCAGCAGCTTAGCGACAGGGCCTCAGCCCCAGCATTTT. This gives the protein CASSLATGPQPQHF. The full variable domain, its missing parts supplied by reference TRBV7-8 and TRBJ1-5, is GAGVSQSPRYKVAKRGQDVALRCDPISGHVSLFWYQQALGQGPEFLTYFQNEAQLDKSGLPSDRFFAERPEGSVSTLKIQRTQQEDSAVYLCASSLATGPQPQHFGDGTRLSIL.

The sample holds one count of this clone. The chain recombines TRBV7-7 with TRBJ2-7, with 7 bases aligning to TRBD2. Germline values: CDR1 SSHAT, CDR2 FNYEAQ (reference sequence). The CDR3 is 14 amino acids. After removal of 1 base from V and 0 bases from J, the junction contained 0 bases not matched to a gene. In DNA form, the CDR3 reads TGTGCCAGCAGCTTAGGGACTAGCTCCTACGAGCAGTACTTC. The encoded protein is CASSLGTSSYEQYF.

The rearrangement links TRBV6-1 to TRBJ2-1; weak D call: TRBD2 (5 bases). V was cut by 0 bases and J by 3 bases, with 9 bases left in between. Looked up from germline, CDR1 is MNHNS and CDR2 is SASEGT. The CDR3 covers 15 residues. In nucleotides, the CDR3 is TGTGCCAGCAGTGAAGCGCACGGACTCTACAATGAGCAGTTCTTC. It is translated as CASSEAHGLYNEQFF.

The chain recombines TRBV5-1 with TRBJ1-4; D gene uncertain. The germline V gene encodes CDR1 SGHRS and CDR2 YFSETQ. Between the trimmed V and J ends, which lost 2 bases and 0 bases, there was a span of 8 bases. The CDR3 totals 15 residues. The CDR3 nucleotides are TGCGCCAGCAGCTTAGGCGGCTCAACTAATGAAAAACTGTTTTTT. Its protein is CASSLGGSTNEKLFF.

V is TRBV12-5 and J is TRBJ1-1; D is unresolved. Germline CDR1 LGHNT, CDR2 FRNRAP. CDR3 size: 13 residues. Trimming removed 1 base from V and 4 bases from J, with 7 bases in between. CDR3 sequence (DNA): TGTGCTAGTGGTTTGGGGGTGGCCACTGAAGCTTTCTTT. Translating gives CASGLGVATEAFF.

This sequence joins TRBV14 and TRBJ2-7; D is ambiguous. V dropped 4 bases and J dropped 1 base, with 8 bases sitting between them. The CDR3 runs to 13 residues. Germline loops: CDR1 SGHDN, CDR2 FVKESK. The DNA for the CDR3 is TGTGCCAGCAGCCCCGACACTTCCTACGAGCAGTACTTC. Its translation is CASSPDTSYEQYF.

This clone has just a few counts. This chain uses TRBV15 with TRBJ2-4; a possible D gene is TRBD1 (7 bases). This CDR3 has 15 residues. CDR1 and CDR2 from the germline V gene are LNHNV and YYDKDF (reference sequence). V was pared by 5 bases and J by 0 bases, with 11 bases between. CDR3 loop: CATSAGQLAKNIQYF. The DNA of the CDR3 is TGTGCCACCAGCGCGGGACAGCTAGCCAAAAACATTCAGTACTTC.

The J gene is TRBJ1-1, the V gene TRBV5-1, with 10 bases matching TRBD1. CDR1 is SGHRS, CDR2 YFSETQ, per germline. The length of the CDR3 is 13 residues. The V gene end was trimmed by 9 bases and the J gene end by 5 bases; junction bases not matched to a gene: 7. CDR3 loop: CATRQGARTEAFF. The CDR3 bases are TGCGCCACCCGACAGGGGGCGCGGACTGAAGCTTTCTTT.

This clone was recorded a few times. V and J are TRBV7-3 and TRBJ2-1; TRBD2 is a possible D gene (6 bases). Germline CDR1 SGHTA, CDR2 FQGTGA. The CDR3 contains 11 residues. Trimming removed 6 bases from V and 9 bases from J, with 9 bases in between. In DNA form, the CDR3 reads TGTGCCAGCAGTTCGGGGGTTGAGCAGTTCTTC. Translated: CASSSGVEQFF.

This chain connects TRBV18 to TRBJ2-3; either TRBD1 or TRBD2 may fit D (5 bases each). CDR3 length: 15 amino acids. The V end was cut by 3 bases, the J end by 7 bases, with 17 bases between. The germline CDR1 and CDR2 sequences are KGHSH and LQKENI. Here the CDR3 DNA reads TGTGCCAGCTCACCCGGGACGGAGGCTTTTCATACGCAGTATTTT. This encodes CASSPGTEAFHTQYF.

The chain combines TRBV9 with TRBJ1-5; unclear D gene. Per germline, CDR1 SGDLS and CDR2 YYNGEE. This CDR3 has 14 amino acids. V shed 0 bases and J shed 3 bases, with 7 bases lying between them. The CDR3 protein is CASSVGSLNQPQHF. Here the CDR3 DNA reads TGTGCCAGCAGCGTAGGCAGCCTCAATCAGCCCCAGCATTTT.

V gene TRBV5-1 combines with J gene TRBJ2-3; D not certain. V lost 5 bases to trimming and J lost 1 base, with 8 bases between them. Germline V gives CDR1 SGHRS, CDR2 YFSETQ. This CDR3 spans 13 amino acids. For the CDR3, the DNA is TGCGCCAGCAGACTGGGCCGCACAGATACGCAGTATTTT. Amino acid sequence: CASRLGRTDTQYF. Using reference TRBV5-1 and TRBJ2-3 for the parts outside the CDR3, the full variable domain is KAGVTQTPRYLIKTRGQQVTLSCSPISGHRSVSWYQQTPGQGLQFLFEYFSETQRNKGNFPGRFSGRQFSNSRSEMNVSTLELGDSALYLCASRLGRTDTQYFGPGTRLTVL.

V gene TRBV7-9 combines with J gene TRBJ2-2; D not resolved. Germline-derived CDR1 and CDR2 are SEHNR and FQNEAQ (reference sequence). The CDR3 sequence is 14 residues long. Between the trimmed V and J ends, which lost 2 bases and 7 bases, there was a span of 11 bases. CDR3 in DNA: TGTGCCAGCAGCTTATCAAAAGAAGACGGGGAGCTGTTTTTT. Translation gives CASSLSKEDGELFF.

In its sample, this clone was seen a few times. V and J are TRBV5-1 and TRBJ2-3, with D unresolved. The V gene's germline CDR1 is SGHRS and CDR2 YFSETQ. CDR3 size: 14 residues. V lost 1 base, J lost 1 base, and 7 bases lay in between. CDR3 loop: CASSLRQGTDTQYF. Here the CDR3 DNA reads TGCGCCAGCAGCTTGAGGCAGGGCACAGATACGCAGTATTTT.

This sequence joins TRBV28 and TRBJ2-1; D may be TRBD2 (6 bases). V was clipped by 3 bases and J by 6 bases, with 15 bases between them. Germline values: CDR1 MDHEN, CDR2 SYDVKM. The CDR3 loop spans 15 amino acids. The CDR3 region has the DNA TGTGCCAGCAGTTTGGGAGGTCTACTAGGCAATGAGCAGTTCTTC. Translating it yields CASSLGGLLGNEQFF.

The rearrangement joins TRBV19 to TRBJ1-1; D not certain. V shed 5 bases and J shed 3 bases, with 10 bases lying between them. CDR1 is LNHDA and CDR2 is SQIVND in the germline V gene (reference sequence). The CDR3 covers 13 residues. The CDR3 DNA reads TGTGCCAGTAGTTCCCAGAGACACACTGAAGCTTTCTTT. Amino acids: CASSSQRHTEAFF.

The V and J genes are TRBV7-2 and TRBJ2-1; possibly TRBD2 for D (7 bases). Germline V gene sequence: CDR1 SGHTA, CDR2 FQGNSA. Trimming shortened V by 8 bases and J by 8 bases, and 19 bases separated the two germline ends. CDR3 length: 14 amino acids. The CDR3 sequence: CASRPIRGGDEQFF. The CDR3 DNA reads as TGTGCCAGCCGGCCCATTCGCGGGGGCGATGAGCAGTTCTTC.

The chain joins TRBV19 to TRBJ1-5; D remains ambiguous. Germline V gives CDR1 LNHDA, CDR2 SQIVND (reference sequence). CDR3 length: 15 residues. V was pared by 5 bases and J by 4 bases, with 15 bases between. CDR3 nucleotide sequence: TGTGCCAGTAGTTCCTTCCGGATCGCAAATCAGCCCCAGCATTTT. Protein sequence: CASSSFRIANQPQHF.

This rearrangement joins TRBV29-1 to TRBJ1-3, with TRBD1 as a possible D gene (5 bases). Germline CDR1 and CDR2: SQVTM and ANQGSEA. The CDR3 contains 14 residues. V was pared by 5 bases and J by 3 bases, with 14 bases between. The chain's CDR3 is CSVSTGGRGNTIYF. The CDR3 nucleotides are TGCAGCGTTTCCACGGGGGGTCGTGGAAACACCATATATTTT.

In its sample, this clone was seen a few times. J is TRBJ1-5 and V is TRBV2; D is possibly TRBD1 (5 bases). V gave up 6 bases and J gave up 7 bases, with 13 bases separating them. The CDR3 totals 13 residues. CDR1 is SNHLY, CDR2 FYNNEI, per germline. Here the CDR3 reads CASSRTRDQPQHF. In DNA, the CDR3 is TGTGCCAGCAGCCGGACTCGGGACCAGCCCCAGCATTTT.

This chain uses TRBV6-1 with TRBJ1-5; 8 nucleotides align to TRBD1. Germline CDR1 is MNHNS and CDR2 is SASEGT. V lost 6 bases to trimming and J lost 3 bases; unmatched junction nucleotides: 7. The CDR3 covers 15 residues. The CDR3 here is CASSNSGQVNQPQHF. The CDR3 coding sequence is TGTGCCAGCAGCAACTCGGGACAGGTCAATCAGCCCCAGCATTTT.

The gene calls are TRBV18 and TRBJ2-1; D is ambiguous. The germline V gene encodes CDR1 KGHSH and CDR2 LQKENI. The length of the CDR3 is 14 residues. V was trimmed by 0 bases and J by 10 bases, leaving 13 bases between them. CDR3 amino acids: CASSPPTALLEQFF. DNA of the CDR3: TGTGCCAGCTCACCACCTACGGCCCTACTGGAGCAGTTCTTC.

The chain links TRBV7-9 to TRBJ2-7; D is uncertain. The CDR3 length is 13 residues. Germline V gene sequence: CDR1 SEHNR, CDR2 FQNEAQ (reference sequence). The V end lost 2 bases, the J end lost 3 bases, and 8 bases lay between the germline ends. The CDR3 nucleotides are TGTGCCAGCAGCTTACCCCCGGGCTACGAGCAGTACTTC. Protein product: CASSLPPGYEQYF.

This rearrangement joins TRBV9 to TRBJ1-1, with 7 bases aligning to TRBD1. V dropped 4 bases and J dropped 4; count of bases not matched to a gene: 10. CDR1 is SGDLS and CDR2 is YYNGEE in the germline V gene. The length of the CDR3 is 15 residues. This chain's CDR3 is CASSPRQGGATEAFF. The CDR3 DNA reads as TGTGCCAGCAGCCCGAGACAGGGAGGGGCCACTGAAGCTTTCTTT. Full variable domain (rest looked up from reference TRBV9 and TRBJ1-1): DSGVTQTPKHLITATGQRVTLRCSPRSGDLSVYWYQQSLDQGLQFLIQYYNGEERAKGNILERFSAQQFPDLHSELNLSSLELGDSALYFCASSPRQGGATEAFFGQGTRLTVV.

This sequence joins TRBV5-6 and TRBJ2-7; D may be TRBD2 (5 bases). This CDR3 is built from 11 residues. Per germline, CDR1 SGHDT and CDR2 YYEEEE. Trimming took off 5 bases at V and 3 bases at J, with 6 bases between the two ends. As DNA, the CDR3 is TGTGCCAGCAGAGGAGGCTACGAGCAGTACTTC. It yields the protein CASRGGYEQYF.

This clone showed up just once. V and J are TRBV7-2 and TRBJ2-3; 7 bases line up with TRBD1. The trim removed 5 bases at V and 3 bases at J, leaving 5 bases unmatched. CDR1 is SGHTA, CDR2 FQGNSA, per germline. The CDR3 totals 14 residues. This CDR3 is CASSGNRGTDTQYF. In DNA form, the CDR3 reads TGTGCCAGCAGCGGTAACAGGGGAACAGATACGCAGTATTTT.

The chain uses TRBV6-5 and TRBJ2-2; D is perhaps TRBD1 or TRBD2 (5 bases each). From germline, CDR1 is MNHEY and CDR2 SVGAGI. The CDR3 consists of 15 residues. Trimming left V 4 bases short and J 0 bases short, with 9 bases between. The CDR3 DNA is TGTGCCAGCAGTTCTGGGACCGCGAACACCGGGGAGCTGTTTTTT. It encodes CASSSGTANTGELFF.

This chain uses TRBV7-6 with TRBJ1-1; D is unclear. The CDR3 sequence is 13 residues long. Germline CDR1 reads SGHVS; CDR2 reads FNYEAQ. V lost 5 bases, J lost 0 bases, and 7 bases lay in between. The CDR3 coding sequence is TGTGCCAGCAGCATTAAGTTGAACACTGAAGCTTTCTTT. It specifies CASSIKLNTEAFF.

This chain joins TRBV7-2 and TRBJ2-1; TRBD1 matches 7 bases. This CDR3 comprises 15 residues. CDR1 is SGHTA and CDR2 is FQGNSA in the germline V gene. V lost 5 bases and J lost 0; bases outside the gene matches: 4. CDR3 nucleotide sequence: TGTGCCAGCAGCCCTAACAGGGGCTCCTACAATGAGCAGTTCTTC. Protein product: CASSPNRGSYNEQFF. The full variable domain, with the rest looked up from reference TRBV7-2 and TRBJ2-1, is GAGVSQSPSNKVTEKGKDVELRCDPISGHTALYWYRQSLGQGLEFLIYFQGNSAPDKSGLPSDRFSAERTGGSVSTLTIQRTQQEDSAVYLCASSPNRGSYNEQFFGPGTRLTVL.